Listed here is a single T cell receptor (beta chain). The antigen remains undetermined. Synthesis of TCR beta cDNA relied on 5'RACE template switching carrying UMIs. TCRdb reworked the 5' RACE reads into one entry per CDR3 protein, no DNA. Its table records 500,000 to 700,000 distinct CDR3 sequences. The CDR3 runs to 13 residues. Looked up from germline, CDR1 is SEHNR and CDR2 is FQNEAQ (reference sequence). This sample was included in a study of T cells expressing NK-cell markers. Study-wide context: Among eight sequenced donors, seven carried HCMV seropositivity while one was seronegative. Whole-study results and caveats: Uncertainty persisted over the HCMV specificity of expanded NKG2C+ T cell clones.

What was sequenced was blood T cells: a sorted CD56 or NKG2C T cell subset, CD4+ or CD8+ T cells, or bulk PBMC T cells (not recorded which). The rearrangement uses TRBV7-9 and TRBJ2-5; the D gene TCRdb calls, TRBD1, cannot be checked with no DNA. The sequence derives from a man aged 18 to 30 in good health. This CDR3 is CASSNSGRETQYF.